This T cell receptor (beta chain) was sequenced in a study of early T cells in non-severe SARS-CoV-2 infection (dated by TCRdb to about 2021). In terms of the full investigation: Because TCR sequencing relied on bulk RNA taken from unsorted whole blood, pairing of alpha and beta chains was not possible. The research as a whole found: VDJdb matching was skewed toward anti-spike CD8 responses and likely underestimated virus-specific expansions, missing private and CD4 specificities.

Turning to this clonotype: Its antigen is unknown. Base qualities are not recorded, but no much larger clone differs from it by a single base.

The study was a case-control design nested within a healthcare worker cohort in London, UK, with weekly nasopharyngeal swab PCR tests and blood sampling. Healthcare workers were enrolled in the week of the UK lockdown, from 23 to 31 March 2020, and were followed every week for up to about 16 weeks. Libraries were constructed by 5' RACE. The reads were generated on a NextSeq 500. Unique molecular identifiers were attached to individual cDNA molecules in the TCR library protocol so that sequencing error and PCR bias could be corrected. Both TCR alpha and beta chains were sequenced, and tight co-correlation was observed between alpha and beta sequence abundances in each sample. The paper's processing steps were these. Decombinator V4 was used to annotate the V gene, J gene and CDR3 of the TCR sequences. Expanded TCRs were defined as changing significantly between any two time points under a Poisson model with p below 0.0001. Abundances of TCRs were expressed as counts per million after normalisation to the total number of TCRs sequenced in each sample. VDJdb, accessed 1 November 2021, was searched for CMV, EBV and SARS-CoV-2 annotated TCRs, excluding TCRs annotated for multiple antigens. Clones were called with MiXCR by TCRdb after fastp trimmed the public reads at Q25, and only in-frame beta chains were retained. Every entry covers one CDR3 protein and lists the most common genes and DNA from its rows. The V and J calls follow TCRdb's processing rather than the paper's. The table for this sample lists 35,000 to 50,000 distinct CDR3 sequences; approximately 5.9% of them were counted only once. The ten biggest clones cover around 7.7% of the sample.

The sequencing here drew on whole blood, taken at baseline. The TCR sequence derives from an adult who was a healthcare worker with PCR-confirmed SARS-CoV-2 infection or an uninfected control (not recorded which).

The DNA reads as follows: TGCGCCAGCAGCCCCGGACTAGCGGGGGGTCGCCAAGAGACCCAGTACTTC. Its amino acids are CASSPGLAGGRQETQYF. This chain is built from TRBV5-1 and TRBJ2-5; 14 nucleotides in the junction match TRBD2. V is pruned by 4 bases and J by 1 base, leaving 6 bases of the junction without a gene match. The germline V gene yields SGHRS for CDR1 and YFSETQ for CDR2. Including the terminal cysteine and phenylalanine, the CDR3 comprises 17 residues. Only the CDR3 region is kept as DNA, spanning 51 bases read in frame from base 1.